This T cell receptor (beta chain) derives from a study of CD8 T cells in ankylosing spondylitis. Overall study findings and caveats: One TCR beta motif, made up of roughly eight highly homologous variants, appeared characteristic of ankylosing spondylitis blood. Reportedly, matched ankylosing spondylitis synovial fluid was significantly enriched for disease-linked clones.

CDR1 SEHNR and CDR2 FQNEAQ come from the germline V gene (reference sequence). This CDR3 comprises 14 residues. V lost 5 bases to trimming and J lost 0 bases, with 9 bases between them. A few counts support this clonotype. Its matching antigen is unknown. TCRdb ran MiXCR on the 5' RACE reads and lists one entry per CDR3 protein. In the table there are 300,000 to 400,000 distinct CDR3 sequences, about a fifth of which are singletons. The source of this sequence is a male donor with ankylosing spondylitis. The chain joins TRBV7-9 to TRBJ2-3, with D hard to call. Sequencing was done on a sample of blood, either unsorted or a sorted T cell fraction (not recorded which). The CDR3 DNA reads TGTGCCAGCAGCCGCATAACTAGCACAGATACGCAGTATTTT. This translates into CASSRITSTDTQYF.